Listed here are 12 T cell receptor beta chains from one sample, sequenced in a study of blood T cell repertoires in COVID-19. Produced via immunoSEQ multiplex PCR; TCRdb's table is partial and in-frame only. The repertoire holds 140,000 to 150,000 clones, with 65% to 80% as singletons. The sequenced material came from peripheral blood. Source of these receptors: a man in his sixties with acute or convalescent COVID-19.

This rearrangement joins TRBV3-1 (or the pseudogene TRBV3-2) to TRBJ2-7; TRBD2 is a possible D gene (6 bases). Germline CDR1 reads LGHDT; CDR2 reads YNNKEL (reference sequence). Deletions cut 2 bases from V and 7 bases from J, with 21 bases between. The CDR3 spans 16 residues. In DNA, the CDR3 is TGTGCCAGCAGCCAAACCGAGGGACTGCCGCGGGGAGAGCAGTACTTC. Amino acids: CASSQTEGLPRGEQYF.

This rearrangement joins TRBV29-1 to TRBJ1-1, with D possibly TRBD1 on 6 matching bases. V lost 7 bases and J 0 bases, leaving 12 bases between the germline ends. The germline gives CDR1 SQVTM, CDR2 ANQGSEA. The CDR3 runs 13 residues. CDR3 residues: CSERDIVNTEAFF. DNA for the CDR3: TGCAGCGAACGGGACATCGTGAACACTGAAGCTTTCTTT. Based on the CDR3 plus reference TRBV29-1 and TRBJ1-1, the full variable domain is SAVISQKPSRDICQRGTSLTIQCQVDSQVTMMFWYRQQPGQSLTLIATANQGSEATYESGFVIDKFPISRPNLTFSTLTVSNMSPEDSSIYLCSERDIVNTEAFFGQGTRLTVV.

This chain joins TRBV30 and TRBJ1-5; D might be TRBD1 (5 bases). CDR1 and CDR2 from the germline V gene are GTSNPN and SVGIG (reference sequence). Trimming took 0 bases from V and 9 from J, leaving 9 bases between them. The CDR3 runs 12 residues. This chain's CDR3 is CAWSVPGGPQHF. The CDR3 DNA is TGTGCCTGGAGTGTACCGGGGGGGCCCCAGCATTTT.

V is TRBV12-3 or TRBV12-4 and J is TRBJ2-1, with D possibly TRBD1 on 5 matching bases. The CDR3 is 13 residues long. V was clipped by 3 bases and J by 6 bases, with 9 bases between them. The chain's CDR3 is CASSLGRVNEQFF. CDR3 in DNA: TGTGCCAGCAGTTTGGGCAGGGTCAATGAGCAGTTCTTC.

This chain joins TRBV12-3 or TRBV12-4 and TRBJ2-5; D remains unclear. Trimming left V 5 bases short and J 3 bases short, with 7 bases between. The CDR3 sequence is 12 residues long. The CDR3 here is CASSPFEETQYF. In DNA, the CDR3 is TGTGCCAGCAGTCCGTTCGAAGAGACCCAGTACTTC.

The genes are TRBV21-1 and TRBJ1-1. TRBV21-1 is a recognized pseudogene. The CDR3 sequence is 13 residues long. The CDR3 DNA reads as TGTGCCAGCAGCCCCGGCGGGGGGCCTGAAGCTTTCTTT. Encoded protein: CASSPGGGPEAFF.

The chain carries TRBV2 and TRBJ1-5; maybe TRBD1 (5 bases). The germline V and J ends were trimmed by 3 bases and 8 bases, with 20 bases remaining between them. CDR3 length equals 16 residues. CDR1 is SNHLY and CDR2 is FYNNEI in the germline V gene. The CDR3 region is CASSESVGRTWKPQHF. The CDR3 DNA follows: TGTGCCAGCAGTGAGAGTGTTGGGAGGACATGGAAGCCCCAGCATTTT.

As regards this clone: The sample has other DNA sequences that encode this CDR3 too. This chain connects TRBV19 to TRBJ1-5; no clear D gene. CDR3 length: 14 residues. Germline values: CDR1 LNHDA, CDR2 SQIVND (reference sequence). Between the trimmed V and J ends, which lost 3 bases and 0 bases, there was a span of 6 bases. For the CDR3, the DNA is TGTGCCAGTAGTATCACGGGTAGCAATCAGCCCCAGCATTTT. Translation: CASSITGSNQPQHF.

This clone appeared a single time. The chain joins TRBV28 to TRBJ2-5; possibly TRBD2 for D (6 bases). Germline V lookup: CDR1 MDHEN, CDR2 SYDVKM. CDR3 size: 13 residues. V lost 9 bases and J lost 7, with 18 bases in between. The CDR3, as DNA: TGTGCCAGTGCGGGGCAGTCTGGATTGACCCAGTACTTC. Translation gives CASAGQSGLTQYF.

In its sample, this clone was seen a few times. CDR3 amino acids: CASSHETSGRTQYF. CDR3 in DNA: TGTGCCAGCAGCCACGAAACTAGCGGGAGGACCCAGTACTTC. The J gene is TRBJ2-5, the V gene TRBV3-1 (or the pseudogene TRBV3-2); 11 nucleotides agree with TRBD2. This CDR3 has 14 residues. V lost 3 bases and J lost 7; bases outside the gene matches: 4. The germline gives CDR1 LGHDT, CDR2 YNNKEL (reference sequence).

The genes are TRBV5-6 and TRBJ2-7; no firm D call. The CDR3 has 11 residues. Germline CDR1 is SGHDT and CDR2 is YYEEEE. V was trimmed by 4 bases and J by 4 bases, leaving 6 bases between them. The CDR3 region is CASSRRYEQYF. The CDR3 bases are TGTGCCAGCAGCCGGCGGTACGAGCAGTACTTC.

This clone was detected only once. The V gene is TRBV3-1 (or the pseudogene TRBV3-2), the J gene TRBJ2-7, with 9 bases that match TRBD1. Trimming cost V 6 bases and J 3 bases; bases outside gene matches: 3. Germline V gene lookup returns CDR1 LGHDT and CDR2 YNNKEL (reference sequence). The CDR3 extends over 13 amino acids. CDR3 coding DNA: TGTGCCAGCAGACAGGGGGCAAACTACGAGCAGTACTTC. This translates into CASRQGANYEQYF.